This TCR beta chain is from a study of blood T cell repertoires in COVID-19. Study at large: Spain, Italy and the United States supplied samples that represented acute and convalescent COVID-19. Sources were T cells, B-cell-depleted T cells, or PBMCs; the material itself was cDNA or gDNA.

Original processing notes: Amplification with reference gene primers provided the estimates of nucleated cell counts. Assay used: immunoSEQ multiplex PCR; TCRdb lists only in-frame clones, some missing. V and J calls and clone size are given by that table; D and trimming were obtained from the DNA. There are 140,000 to 150,000 clones in the sample; around 84% occur only once, and 4.8% lies in the top ten. The CDR3 is 14 residues long. With 5 bases removed from V and 5 bases from J, the gap between germline ends came to 12 bases. Germline CDR1 reads LGHDT; CDR2 reads YNNKEL (reference sequence). The J gene is TRBJ2-2, the V gene TRBV3-1 (or the pseudogene TRBV3-2); D is perhaps TRBD2 (5 bases). The clonotype originates from a human donor in a cohort sampled during active COVID-19. The sequenced sample was peripheral blood. In nucleotides, the CDR3 is TGTGCCAGCAGCATACTGGGAGTTACCGGGGAGCTGTTTTTT. This sequence encodes CASSILGVTGELFF.